One sample yielded the 32 T cell receptor beta chains listed below, sequenced in a study of blood T cells in healthy people across ages. Combining a sample-barcoded 5' primer with a J-beta primer mix, a second PCR ran for 7 to 11 cycles. TCRdb reprocessed the 5' RACE reads with MiXCR, giving one entry per CDR3 protein. The sample gives hundreds of thousands of distinct CDR3 sequences, under 35% of which show up once; roughly 17% is in the top ten. The sample was blood. The receptors were sampled from a woman of 80 years or more in good health.

This clonotype was counted at least ten times. This chain uses TRBV20-1 with TRBJ1-2; 8 nucleotides align to TRBD1. CDR3 size: 13 residues. V trimming: 3 bases; J trimming: 7 bases; junction bases outside the gene matches: 7. The germline V gene encodes CDR1 DFQATT and CDR2 SNEGSKA (reference sequence). In DNA form, the CDR3 reads TGCAGTGCTAGGGCATGGACAGGGTTTGGCTACACCTTC. Its translation is CSARAWTGFGYTF.

This clonotype was observed a single time. Given a much more abundant clone one base away, this may be a read error. The V call is TRBV28, the J call TRBJ2-5, with 7 bases aligning to TRBD1. Germline assignment: CDR1 MDHEN and CDR2 SYDVKM. This CDR3 region has 13 residues. Germline trimming cut 5 bases from V and 11 bases from J; bases unmatched to any gene: 11. The CDR3 sequence is CASSPDRWDEQYF. DNA for the CDR3: TGTGCCAGCAGTCCGGACAGGTGGGATGAGCAGTACTTC.

This clonotype was observed a handful of times. A much larger clone differs from this one at a single base, so this may be a read error. The DNA for the CDR3 is TGCGCCAGCAGCTCTTCTAGCGGAATCTACAATGAGCAGTACTTC. Translating gives CASSSSSGIYNEQYF. V usage is TRBV5-1 and J usage is TRBJ2-7; TRBD2 matches at 7 bases. The germline CDR1 and CDR2 sequences are SGHRS and YFSETQ. Germline trimming cut 3 bases from V and 7 bases from J; bases unmatched to any gene: 13. The CDR3 extends over 15 amino acids. The variable domain in full, with the rest retrieved from reference TRBV5-1 and TRBJ2-7, is KAGVTQTPRYLIKTRGQQVTLSCSPISGHRSVSWYQQTPGQGLQFLFEYFSETQRNKGNFPGRFSGRQFSNSRSEMNVSTLELGDSALYLCASSSSSGIYNEQYFGPGTRLTVT.

This clonotype was counted at least ten times. DNA for the CDR3: TGCGCCAGCAGCCAAGATCGGCAGGGTATTAGGGAGCAGTACTTC. It translates to CASSQDRQGIREQYF. The chain combines TRBV4-3 with TRBJ2-7; possible D gene TRBD1, 5 bases. Germline CDR1 and CDR2: LGHNA and YSLEER. Trimming took 0 bases from V and 7 from J, leaving 16 bases between them. The CDR3 has 15 amino acids.

This clonotype was seen at least ten times. The V gene is TRBV5-5, the J gene TRBJ2-5; D unresolved. CDR3 length equals 13 residues. V lost 5 bases, J lost 2 bases, and 10 bases lay in between. Looked up from germline, CDR1 is SGHKS and CDR2 is YYEKEE (reference sequence). The CDR3 DNA sequence: TGTGCCAGCAGGGGTGGGTCACAAGAGACCCAGTACTTC. This sequence encodes CASRGGSQETQYF.

The chain couples TRBV20-1 to TRBJ2-1; 8 bases align to TRBD2. J was trimmed by 5 bases and V by 5 bases; bases with no gene match: 11. The germline V gene has CDR1 DFQATT and CDR2 SNEGSKA (reference sequence). CDR3 length: 15 amino acids. This chain's CDR3 is CSARSVAGQNNEQFF. CDR3 nucleotides: TGCAGTGCTCGCTCCGTAGCGGGGCAAAACAATGAGCAGTTCTTC.

About this clonotype: The junction differs from germline at one of its ends, possibly a read error. This rearrangement joins TRBV12-3 or TRBV12-4 to TRBJ2-3; maybe TRBD2 (6 bases). The CDR3 extends over 14 amino acids. The CDR3 region is CASSPGGGTDAQYF. The CDR3 nucleotides read TGTGCCAGCAGTCCCGGGGGAGGCACAGATGCGCAGTATTTT.

The sample holds many counts of this clonotype. The CDR3, as DNA: TGTGCCAGCAGCCAAGGGACAGGGCGAGACTATGGCTACACCTTC. It encodes CASSQGTGRDYGYTF. The chain has TRBV3-1 and TRBJ1-2; 8 nucleotides line up with TRBD1. Trimming took 1 base from V and 3 from J; bases not matched to a gene: 4. The CDR3 spans 15 residues. The germline gives CDR1 LGHDT, CDR2 YNNKEL (reference sequence).

As regards this clonotype: A much more abundant neighbour one base away suggests this may be a read error. Because it lacks the conserved phenylalanine or tryptophan at the end, this CDR3 is likely a read error. This chain joins TRBV20-1 and TRBJ2-7; D gene unclear. Germline CDR1 and CDR2: DFQATT and SNEGSKA (reference sequence). V was cut by 0 bases and J by 3 bases, with 9 bases left in between. The CDR3 sequence is 13 residues long. The CDR3 sequence: CSARDPDRYEQYL. CDR3 coding DNA: TGCAGTGCTAGAGATCCGGACCGCTACGAGCAGTACTTA.

Many counts were recorded for this clonotype. This chain joins TRBV6-2 or TRBV6-3 and TRBJ1-5, with D uncertain. The V end lost 2 bases, the J end lost 2 bases, and 13 bases lay between the germline ends. From germline, CDR1 is MNHEY and CDR2 SVGEGT. The CDR3 consists of 16 residues. This CDR3 is CASSYLSGHRNQPQHF. The CDR3 nucleotides are TGTGCCAGCAGTTACCTCAGTGGGCATCGCAATCAGCCCCAGCATTTT.

This clonotype appeared many times. V and J are TRBV5-1 and TRBJ2-3; D remains ambiguous. CDR1 is SGHRS and CDR2 is YFSETQ in the germline V gene. CDR3 length equals 16 residues. The V end lost 0 bases, the J end lost 0 bases, and 11 bases lay between the germline ends. CDR3 region: CASSLGSVTSTDTQYF. DNA for the CDR3: TGCGCCAGCAGCTTGGGGTCAGTTACTAGCACAGATACGCAGTATTTT.

The chain has TRBV23-1 and TRBJ2-5; 9 nucleotides align to TRBD1. TRBV23-1 carries the ORF label, with uncertain function. The V gene end was trimmed by 2 bases and the J gene end by 3 bases; junction bases not matched to a gene: 1. This CDR3 has 14 residues. The CDR3 coding sequence is TGCGCCAGCAGTCAAAGGGACAGGGAAGAGACCCAGTACTTC. Translated, it gives CASSQRDREETQYF.

In the case of this clonotype: Just one base apart from a much larger clone, this may be a read error. The chain links TRBV7-2 to TRBJ1-1; D ambiguous. This CDR3 has 13 amino acids. Trimming shortened V by 5 bases and J by 4 bases, and 11 bases separated the two germline ends. Germline V lookup: CDR1 SGHTA, CDR2 FQGNSA. CDR3 residues: CASSAETGTEAFF. CDR3 nucleotides: TGTGCCAGCAGCGCAGAGACGGGCACTGAAGCTTTCTTT. The full variable domain, with the rest looked up from reference TRBV7-2 and TRBJ1-1, is GAGVSQSPSNKVTEKGKDVELRCDPISGHTALYWYRQSLGQGLEFLIYFQGNSAPDKSGLPSDRFSAERTGGSVSTLTIQRTQQEDSAVYLCASSAETGTEAFFGQGTRLTVV.

This clonotype has a count of ten or more. Being one base from a much bigger clone, this may be a read error. Written as DNA, the CDR3 is TGTGCCACCAGCCCCGGGACAGGGGGCCGCACTGAAGCTTTCTTT. Translation: CATSPGTGGRTEAFF. This chain uses TRBV15 with TRBJ1-1, with 12 bases lining up with TRBD1. The CDR3 has 15 amino acids. Trimming took 5 bases from V and 4 from J; bases not matched to a gene: 5. CDR1 and CDR2 from the germline V gene are LNHNV and YYDKDF (reference sequence).

This clonotype was found many times. The chain combines TRBV9 with TRBJ2-3, with TRBD2 matching 8 bases. CDR1 is SGDLS, CDR2 YYNGEE, per germline. V lost 5 bases and J lost 1; bases outside the gene matches: 9. The CDR3 spans 16 residues. CDR3 sequence (DNA): TGTGCCAGCAGTCCTCGAGCGGGGGCGGGCACAGATACGCAGTATTTT. Its protein is CASSPRAGAGTDTQYF. The variable domain in full, completed from reference TRBV9 and TRBJ2-3, reads DSGVTQTPKHLITATGQRVTLRCSPRSGDLSVYWYQQSLDQGLQFLIQYYNGEERAKGNILERFSAQQFPDLHSELNLSSLELGDSALYFCASSPRAGAGTDTQYFGPGTRLTVL.

On this clonotype itself: Given a much more abundant clone one base away, this may be a read error. The chain has TRBV6-2 or TRBV6-3 and TRBJ2-4; maybe TRBD1 (6 bases). Germline CDR1 is MNHEY and CDR2 is SVGEGT. This CDR3 has 14 residues. V was trimmed by 6 bases and J by 13 bases, leaving 22 bases between them. The chain's CDR3 is CASRTQGRAYGQYF. DNA of the CDR3: TGTGCCAGCAGGACTCAGGGGCGAGCCTACGGGCAGTACTTC.

This clonotype appeared many times. The genes are TRBV7-2 and TRBJ2-5; a weak D match, TRBD1 (5 bases). V dropped 1 base and J dropped 5 bases, with 14 bases sitting between them. The germline gives CDR1 SGHTA, CDR2 FQGNSA. The CDR3 has 15 amino acids. The DNA of the CDR3 is TGTGCCAGCAGCTTAGGGTCGGCAGGGCATGAGACCCAGTACTTC. It yields the protein CASSLGSAGHETQYF.

This clonotype was seen many times. The chain uses TRBV24-1 and TRBJ1-1, with TRBD1 matching 9 bases. The germline gives CDR1 KGHDR, CDR2 SFDVKD. V was clipped by 5 bases and J by 3 bases; unmatched bases: 3. The CDR3 runs 14 residues. The chain's CDR3 is CATSGTGADTEAFF. CDR3 nucleotide sequence: TGTGCCACCAGTGGGACAGGGGCCGACACTGAAGCTTTCTTT.

This clonotype came up many times. The chain recombines TRBV29-1 with TRBJ2-1; no reliable D call. Trimming removed 6 bases at V and 9 bases at J, with 9 bases between. Germline V lookup: CDR1 SQVTM, CDR2 ANQGSEA. The CDR3 is 10 residues long. Written as DNA, the CDR3 is TGCAGCGTAAGTTCTGTTGAGCAGTTCTTC. Its translation is CSVSSVEQFF.

The chain carries TRBV12-3 or TRBV12-4 and TRBJ1-1; D perhaps matches TRBD1 (6 bases). V was cut by 6 bases and J by 8 bases, with 19 bases left in between. This CDR3 has 14 residues. Written as DNA, the CDR3 is TGTGCCAGCAGGCGCCGGGGGCCAGTCGGGGAAGCTTTCTTT. Translating gives CASRRRGPVGEAFF.

This chain uses TRBV5-1 with TRBJ2-1, with D maybe TRBD2 (8 bases). V lost 1 base to trimming and J lost 0 bases, with 17 bases between them. CDR3 length: 18 residues. Germline CDR1 SGHRS, CDR2 YFSETQ. CDR3 protein: CASSLLLAGQSSYNEQFF. As DNA, the CDR3 is TGCGCCAGCAGCTTGCTTTTAGCGGGACAGAGCTCCTACAATGAGCAGTTCTTC.

For this clonotype: At one end, the junction sequence differs from germline, possibly due to a read error. The chain carries TRBV6-2 or TRBV6-3 and TRBJ1-2, with a weak D call TRBD1 (5 bases). Germline CDR1 is MNHEY and CDR2 is SVGEGT. The CDR3 covers 14 residues. The CDR3: CAGSYSRDSYGYTF. The CDR3 nucleotides read TGTGCCGGCAGTTACTCGAGAGACAGCTATGGCTACACCTTC.

The CDR3 spells CAGSQRSSSGANVLTF. The DNA of the CDR3 is TGTGCCGGTAGCCAGCGTAGCTCCTCTGGGGCCAACGTCCTGACTTTC. The chain links TRBV28 to TRBJ2-6; D unclear. The CDR3 runs to 16 residues. Germline CDR1 is MDHEN and CDR2 is SYDVKM. Between the trimmed V and J ends, which lost 11 bases and 0 bases, there was a span of 17 bases.

The chain is built from TRBV7-2 and TRBJ1-2; TRBD1 might be the D (5 bases). Germline CDR1 reads SGHTA; CDR2 reads FQGNSA. V was shortened by 4 bases and J by 3 bases, with 21 bases between the two germline ends. The CDR3 extends over 17 amino acids. In DNA form, the CDR3 reads TGTGCCAGCAGCTCGTACGGGGGGGGGACCCTTCACTATGGCTACACCTTC. Translating gives CASSSYGGGTLHYGYTF.

This clonotype was seen at least ten times. The junction departs from germline at one end; a sequencing error may be responsible. The rearrangement joins TRBV5-1 to TRBJ2-2; the match to TRBD2 covers 7 bases. Germline CDR1 and CDR2: SGHRS and YFSETQ. The CDR3 loop spans 14 amino acids. The CDR3 region is CASSSPGGTGELFF. The DNA of the CDR3 is TGTGCCAGCAGCTCGCCGGGGGGAACCGGGGAGCTGTTTTTT.

CDR3 coding DNA: TGTGCCACCCGGGGACCTAGAGGAGCCTCTGGAAACACCATATATTTT. Translated: CATRGPRGASGNTIYF. V and J are TRBV10-3 and TRBJ1-3; D is perhaps TRBD1 (5 bases). Trimming removed 10 bases at V and 0 bases at J, with 19 bases between. Per the germline V gene, CDR1 is ENHRY and CDR2 is SYGVKD. The CDR3 extends over 16 amino acids.

The sample holds many counts of this clonotype. This chain uses TRBV20-1 with TRBJ1-2, with D hard to call. V lost 7 bases, J lost 0 bases, and 9 bases lay in between. The germline V gene has CDR1 DFQATT and CDR2 SNEGSKA (reference sequence). The CDR3 is made up of 12 amino acids. CDR3 region: CSGKKTNYGYTF. Here the CDR3 DNA reads TGCAGTGGGAAGAAGACTAACTATGGCTACACCTTC.

The rearrangement uses TRBV5-1 and TRBJ1-2; D is possibly TRBD1 (6 bases). CDR3 length: 13 residues. CDR1 is SGHRS, CDR2 YFSETQ, per germline. Trimming removed 5 bases at V and 4 bases at J, with 12 bases between. Here the CDR3 reads CASSGEGVYGYTF. The CDR3 nucleotides read TGCGCCAGCAGTGGTGAGGGGGTCTATGGCTACACCTTC.

The chain couples TRBV7-8 to TRBJ2-5, with D perhaps matching TRBD1 or TRBD2 (5 bases each). The germline gives CDR1 SGHVS, CDR2 FQNEAQ. The CDR3 totals 14 residues. The V gene lost 5 bases and the J gene lost 5 bases, with 15 bases spanning the gap. For the CDR3, the DNA is TGTGCCAGCAGCAATCCCCGGGGCGTGGAGACCCAGTACTTC. This translates into CASSNPRGVETQYF.

In the case of this clonotype: Being one base from a much bigger clone, this may be a read error. The chain joins TRBV7-9 to TRBJ2-1; 10 positions agree with TRBD1. Germline V gives CDR1 SEHNR, CDR2 FQNEAQ (reference sequence). This CDR3 has 13 residues. This chain's CDR3 is CASSRTGGYEQVF. Here the CDR3 DNA reads TGTGCCAGCAGTCGGACAGGGGGTTATGAGCAGGTCTTC.

This clonotype was observed a few times. The chain has TRBV9 and TRBJ2-1; D unresolved. The CDR3 extends over 14 amino acids. V gave up 4 bases and J gave up 2 bases, with 10 bases separating them. In germline, CDR1 is SGDLS, CDR2 YYNGEE. CDR3 sequence: CASSTRLAYNEQFF. The CDR3 bases are TGTGCCAGCAGCACACGACTTGCCTACAATGAGCAGTTCTTC. The full variable domain, completed using reference TRBV9 and TRBJ2-1, is DSGVTQTPKHLITATGQRVTLRCSPRSGDLSVYWYQQSLDQGLQFLIQYYNGEERAKGNILERFSAQQFPDLHSELNLSSLELGDSALYFCASSTRLAYNEQFFGPGTRLTVL.

The V and J genes are TRBV20-1 and TRBJ1-1; no definite D call. This CDR3 comprises 15 residues. The V end was cut by 0 bases, the J end by 2 bases, with 13 bases between. In germline, CDR1 is DFQATT, CDR2 SNEGSKA (reference sequence). CDR3 nucleotides: TGCAGTGCTAGAGATCACTACTGGTCTAACACTGAAGCTTTCTTT. Translation: CSARDHYWSNTEAFF.